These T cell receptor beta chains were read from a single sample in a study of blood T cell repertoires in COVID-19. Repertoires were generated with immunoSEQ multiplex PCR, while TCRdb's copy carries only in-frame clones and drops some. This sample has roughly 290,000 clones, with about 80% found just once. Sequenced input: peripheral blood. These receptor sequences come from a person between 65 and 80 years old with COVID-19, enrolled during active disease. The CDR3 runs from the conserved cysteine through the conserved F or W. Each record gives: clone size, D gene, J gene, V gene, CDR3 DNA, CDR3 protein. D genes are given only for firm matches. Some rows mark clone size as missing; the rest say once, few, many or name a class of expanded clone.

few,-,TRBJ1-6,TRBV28,TGTGCCAGCATTAGGGGAGCGGGCTATAATTCACCCCTCCACTTT,CASIRGAGYNSPLHF
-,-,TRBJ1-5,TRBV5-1,TGCGCCAGCAGCTTAGAGGGAAGCAATCAGCCCCAGCATTTT,CASSLEGSNQPQHF
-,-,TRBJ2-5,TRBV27,TGTGCCAGCAGTTTCTCCGCCCCTACAGGGCAAGAGACCCAGTACTTC,CASSFSAPTGQETQYF
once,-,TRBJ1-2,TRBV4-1,TGCGCCAGCAGCCAATCACAGGGCCCTCCTGGCTACACCTTC,CASSQSQGPPGYTF
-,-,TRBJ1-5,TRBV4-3,TGCGCCAGCAGCCAAGATACAACAGATCGGAATCAGCCCCAGCATTTT,CASSQDTTDRNQPQHF
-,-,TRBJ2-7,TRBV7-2,TGTGCCAGCAGCTTAGAGGACAGACTCTACGAGCAGTACTTC,CASSLEDRLYEQYF
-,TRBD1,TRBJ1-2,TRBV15,TGTGCCACCAGCGGGGGACAGAACTATGGCTACACCTTC,CATSGGQNYGYTF
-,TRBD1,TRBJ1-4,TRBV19,TGTGCCAGTAGTATAGCCCACCCCCAGACAGGGGGAAATGAAAAACTGTTTTTT,CASSIAHPQTGGNEKLFF
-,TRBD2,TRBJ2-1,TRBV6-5,TGTGCCAGCAGTTACTCAGGCGGGGGGGCCTACAATGAGCAGTTCTTC,CASSYSGGGAYNEQFF
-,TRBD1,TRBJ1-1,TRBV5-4,TGTGCCAGCAGCCAACAGGGGTTGACTGAAGCTTTCTTT,CASSQQGLTEAFF
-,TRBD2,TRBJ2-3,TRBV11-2,TGTGCCAGCAGCTTTGGACTAGTTGCAGATACGCAGTATTTT,CASSFGLVADTQYF
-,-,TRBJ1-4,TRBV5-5,TGTGCCAGCAGCTTGGGGACAGATAATGAAAAACTGTTTTTT,CASSLGTDNEKLFF
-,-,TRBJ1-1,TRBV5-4,TGTGCCAGCAGAGAGGGGAACACTGAAGCTTTCTTT,CASREGNTEAFF
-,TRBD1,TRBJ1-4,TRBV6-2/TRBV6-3,TGTGCCAGCAGCAAAACCGGGACAGGGTACGAAAAACTGTTTTTT,CASSKTGTGYEKLFF
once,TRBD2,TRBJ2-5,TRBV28,TGTGCCAGCAGTCTCTATCGAGTAGCGGGAGGACAAGAGACCCAGTACTTC,CASSLYRVAGGQETQYF
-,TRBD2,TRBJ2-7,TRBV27,TGTGCCAGCAGTTTCTCTAGCGGGGACTACGAGCAGTACTTC,CASSFSSGDYEQYF
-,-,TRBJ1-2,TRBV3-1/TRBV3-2,TGTGCCAGCAGCCAAGTTCTCGGGGACAAACGCTATGGCTACACCTTC,CASSQVLGDKRYGYTF